This T cell receptor beta chain was captured by sequencing in a study of regulatory T cells in long-lasting Graves disease. This clonotype has more than one count but fewer than ten. An end of the junction does not agree with germline; a read error may underlie this. The sample's time point: newly diagnosed GD, antithyroid drugs for less than 3 months. Extracted RNA from PBMCs served as the source of the TCR library. CDR3 regions were amplified by Arm-PCR using iRepertoire HTBI primers to build TCR beta libraries. TCRdb passed the multiplex PCR reads through MiXCR, listing each CDR3 protein once. Among hundreds of thousands of distinct CDR3 sequences, 15% were seen once, and the ten largest hold around 7.6%. From germline, CDR1 is MDHEN and CDR2 SYDVKM. This CDR3 region has 15 residues. Separately, the same data were catalogued under a study of T cells in Graves' hyperthyroidism and ophthalmopathy.

The receptor's source is a woman aged 40-49 years with Graves disease. V and J are TRBV28 and TRBJ1-4; 7 bases map to TRBD1. The sequencing used peripheral blood mononuclear cells (PBMCs), collected at new diagnosis, from a patient treated with antithyroid drugs. CDR3 sequence reads: CASSLGGQRVEKLGF. The CDR3, as DNA: TGTGCCAGCAGTTTAGGGGGACAGAGAGTTGAAAAACTAGGATTT.